Following are 27 T cell receptor beta chains from one sample sequenced in a study of cytomegalovirus exposure and HLA in healthy donors. The data were produced by immunoSEQ multiplex PCR, yet TCRdb's version contains in-frame clones alone and is incomplete. Of about 240,000 clones listed, 70% to 90% are singletons. Sequenced input: PBMCs. All receptors come from a woman in her 30s in good health and CMV-seropositive.

V is TRBV19 and J is TRBJ1-2; 11 bases are shared with TRBD1. The CDR3 contains 14 residues. The J segment lost 5 bases and the V segment lost 10 bases, leaving 9 bases of the junction unmatched. The germline CDR1 and CDR2 sequences are LNHDA and SQIVND (reference sequence). CDR3 sequence (DNA): TGTGCCACCACGTCGGGACAGGGGGTTTATGGCTACACCTTC. This sequence encodes CATTSGQGVYGYTF.

V usage is TRBV5-6 and J usage is TRBJ2-5; the D gene is possibly TRBD1 (6 bases). The V end lost 6 bases, the J end lost 4 bases, and 19 bases lay between the germline ends. The CDR3 runs to 15 residues. Germline lookup yields CDR1 SGHDT and CDR2 YYEEEE. Written as DNA, the CDR3 is TGTGCCAGCAACAACCCAAAAGGGGGAGTAGAGACCCAGTACTTC. Translating it yields CASNNPKGGVETQYF.

V is TRBV4-1 and J is TRBJ2-1, with 10 nucleotides matching TRBD2. This CDR3 comprises 14 residues. After removal of 5 bases from V and 8 bases from J, the junction contained 6 bases not matched to a gene. The germline V gene has CDR1 MGHRA and CDR2 YSYEKL. CDR3 sequence reads: CASSKREGMDEQFF. CDR3 nucleotide sequence: TGCGCCAGCAGCAAGCGGGAGGGGATGGATGAGCAGTTCTTC.

This rearrangement joins TRBV7-3 to TRBJ1-2; TRBD1 matches 9 bases. CDR1 and CDR2 from the germline V gene are SGHTA and FQGTGA. The CDR3 is 13 amino acids. Trimming took 5 bases from V and 5 from J; bases not matched to a gene: 3. The CDR3 sequence is CASSTGQGYGYTF. The CDR3 bases are TGTGCCAGCAGCACAGGACAGGGGTATGGCTACACCTTC.

The chain uses TRBV5-1 and TRBJ2-7, with a possible D match to TRBD1 (6 bases). Germline V CDR1 and CDR2: SGHRS, YFSETQ. The germline V and J ends were trimmed by 4 bases and 2 bases, with 10 bases remaining between them. CDR3 size: 13 residues. The CDR3 loop reads CASSTDSAYEQYF. CDR3 nucleotides: TGCGCCAGCAGCACGGACAGCGCCTACGAGCAGTACTTC.

This clone was counted a single time. The V and J genes are TRBV6-5 and TRBJ2-7, with 9 bases matching TRBD2. The CDR3 is 15 residues long. Germline V gene sequence: CDR1 MNHEY, CDR2 SVGAGI. J lost 3 bases, V lost 6 bases, and 9 bases had no gene match. DNA for the CDR3: TGTGCCAGCAGGAACGCGGGAGGGGCTAACTACGAGCAGTACTTC. It codes for CASRNAGGANYEQYF.

The chain carries TRBV11-2 and TRBJ2-1, with 7 positions matching TRBD1. This CDR3 is 15 amino acids long. In germline, CDR1 is SGHAT, CDR2 FQNNGV. V was clipped by 4 bases and J by 6 bases; unmatched bases: 9. The CDR3 sequence is CASSSPRQGSNEQFF. The CDR3 nucleotides read TGTGCCAGCAGCTCGCCTAGACAGGGTAGCAATGAGCAGTTCTTC.

The V and J genes are TRBV18 and TRBJ2-7, with TRBD2 matching 12 bases. Trimming took 2 bases from V and 6 from J; bases not matched to a gene: 5. The CDR3 extends over 15 amino acids. CDR1 is KGHSH, CDR2 LQKENI, per germline. The chain's CDR3 is CASSPEGLAGPEQYF. The DNA for the CDR3 is TGTGCCAGCTCACCAGAAGGACTAGCGGGACCCGAGCAGTACTTC.

The chain uses TRBV5-4 and TRBJ1-2, with 7 bases lining up with TRBD1. Per germline, CDR1 SGHNT and CDR2 YYREEE (reference sequence). CDR3 size: 13 residues. V lost 1 base, J lost 6 bases, and 3 bases stayed unmatched. CDR3 DNA sequence: TGTGCCAGCAGCTTGAAGACAGGGAATGGCTACACCTTC. Translation: CASSLKTGNGYTF.

This clone appeared once. This chain connects TRBV5-6 to TRBJ1-1; TRBD1 matches 7 bases. With 5 bases clipped from V and 6 bases from J, the junction kept 10 bases outside the gene matches. This CDR3 is built from 14 residues. Germline assignment: CDR1 SGHDT and CDR2 YYEEEE. The CDR3 reads CASRTGTADAEAFF. Here the CDR3 DNA reads TGTGCCAGCAGAACCGGGACAGCTGACGCTGAAGCTTTCTTT.

The chain recombines TRBV30 with TRBJ1-3; D not resolved. The CDR3 is made up of 14 amino acids. Germline V CDR1 and CDR2: GTSNPN, SVGIG (reference sequence). V gave up 1 base and J gave up 0 bases, with 7 bases separating them. In nucleotides, the CDR3 is TGTGCCTGGAGTGCAGGATACTCTGGAAACACCATATATTTT. This translates into CAWSAGYSGNTIYF.

The rearrangement links TRBV5-4 to TRBJ1-2, with D possibly being TRBD1 (5 bases). The germline V and J ends were trimmed by 4 bases and 4 bases, with 11 bases remaining between them. CDR1 is SGHNT, CDR2 YYREEE, per germline (reference sequence). This CDR3 region has 13 residues. This chain's CDR3 is CASSPGFVYGYTF. The CDR3 coding sequence is TGTGCCAGCAGCCCAGGGTTTGTCTATGGCTACACCTTC.

The chain carries TRBV30 and TRBJ2-6; D is ambiguous. The length of the CDR3 is 17 residues. V was trimmed by 4 bases and J by 4 bases, leaving 20 bases between them. The germline CDR1 and CDR2 sequences are GTSNPN and SVGIG (reference sequence). For the CDR3, the DNA is TGTGCCTGGATGCCCTTCAGGCTTGCCTCGGGGGCCAACGTCCTGACTTTC. Its translation: CAWMPFRLASGANVLTF.

This rearrangement joins TRBV27 to TRBJ2-5; 8 bases line up with TRBD2. J gave up 2 bases and V 1 base, and 9 bases lay outside the gene matches. The CDR3 loop spans 17 amino acids. Germline V gene data show CDR1 as MNHEY and CDR2 as SMNVEV (reference sequence). CDR3 loop: CASSLLSGSSLQETQYF. The CDR3 bases are TGTGCCAGCAGTTTATTAAGCGGGAGCTCCTTACAAGAGACCCAGTACTTC.

This clone was seen just once. The chain is built from TRBV14 and TRBJ2-2; D possibly corresponds to TRBD2 (6 bases). This CDR3 is 17 amino acids long. V was cut by 0 bases and J by 4 bases, with 15 bases left in between. Germline V gene data show CDR1 as SGHDN and CDR2 as FVKESK. The DNA for the CDR3 is TGTGCCAGCAGCCAAGATCGGTCGAGTAGCGGCACCGGGGAGCTGTTTTTT. It is translated as CASSQDRSSSGTGELFF.

This clone came up once. The V gene is TRBV14, the J gene TRBJ2-5; D unresolved. This CDR3 is 13 amino acids long. Germline-derived CDR1 and CDR2 are SGHDN and FVKESK. Trimming took off 2 bases at V and 5 bases at J, with 9 bases between the two ends. The CDR3 protein is CASSQWSPETQYF. In nucleotides, the CDR3 is TGTGCCAGCAGCCAATGGAGCCCGGAGACCCAGTACTTC.

The chain recombines TRBV2 with TRBJ2-3; possibly TRBD2 for D (5 bases). Looked up from germline, CDR1 is SNHLY and CDR2 is FYNNEI. V was pared by 9 bases and J by 0 bases, with 13 bases between. The CDR3 contains 14 residues. CDR3 residues: CARSAAASTDTQYF. In DNA form, the CDR3 reads TGTGCCAGGTCTGCAGCGGCTAGCACAGATACGCAGTATTTT.

V is TRBV9 and J is TRBJ2-1; the D gene is possibly TRBD2 (5 bases). Per germline, CDR1 SGDLS and CDR2 YYNGEE. V gave up 1 base and J gave up 5 bases, with 13 bases separating them. The CDR3 has 15 residues. The CDR3 bases are TGTGCCAGCAGCGTATCCGGAGGTCGGAACAATGAGCAGTTCTTC. This encodes CASSVSGGRNNEQFF.

With regard to this clone: At the DNA level, this CDR3 is encoded by other sequences in the same sample as well. The chain is built from TRBV5-6 and TRBJ2-7, with TRBD2 as a possible D gene (6 bases). The CDR3 is 13 residues long. Trimming cost V 2 bases and J 5 bases, with 11 bases left between them. Per the germline V gene, CDR1 is SGHDT and CDR2 is YYEEEE. CDR3 loop: CASSFSGSHEQYF. The CDR3 nucleotides are TGTGCCAGCAGCTTTTCCGGGAGCCACGAGCAGTACTTC.

This chain joins TRBV19 and TRBJ2-7, with D tentatively TRBD1 (5 bases). The germline gives CDR1 LNHDA, CDR2 SQIVND (reference sequence). There are 12 residues in the CDR3. The V end lost 7 bases, the J end lost 0 bases, and 7 bases lay between the germline ends. This CDR3 is CASKGASYEQYF. As DNA, the CDR3 is TGTGCCAGTAAAGGGGCCTCCTACGAGCAGTACTTC.

The chain couples TRBV11-2 to TRBJ2-7; the match to TRBD1 covers 9 bases. Germline CDR1 reads SGHAT; CDR2 reads FQNNGV. CDR3 size: 15 residues. V gave up 8 bases and J gave up 5 bases; unmatched junction bases: 13. For the CDR3, the DNA is TGTGCCAGCGCCAATCGGGGGACAGGGTGGAACGAGCAGTACTTC. The encoded protein is CASANRGTGWNEQYF.

This chain links TRBV27 with TRBJ1-1, with TRBD1 as a possible D gene (6 bases). The CDR3 extends over 15 amino acids. The germline V gene has CDR1 MNHEY and CDR2 SMNVEV (reference sequence). V was clipped by 5 bases and J by 0 bases, with 13 bases between them. CDR3 nucleotide sequence: TGTGCCAGCAGTGGTTGGGACACCCTGAACACTGAAGCTTTCTTT. Its protein product is CASSGWDTLNTEAFF.

The J gene is TRBJ1-2, the V gene TRBV5-4, with TRBD1 matching over 7 bases. This CDR3 has 14 amino acids. From germline, CDR1 is SGHNT and CDR2 YYREEE (reference sequence). J gave up 4 bases and V 10 bases, and 13 bases lay outside the gene matches. The CDR3 reads CAGLRQGSSYGYTF. The CDR3 nucleotides are TGTGCCGGACTTAGACAGGGCTCGAGCTATGGCTACACCTTC.

The chain combines TRBV9 with TRBJ2-7, with a tentative D call TRBD2 (5 bases). Germline loops: CDR1 SGDLS, CDR2 YYNGEE. Trimming removed 3 bases from V and 3 bases from J, with 13 bases in between. This CDR3 contains 14 residues. Here the CDR3 reads CASSEGSENYEQYF. CDR3 coding DNA: TGTGCCAGCAGCGAGGGTAGCGAGAACTACGAGCAGTACTTC.

This clone showed up just a few times. The chain recombines TRBV11-2 with TRBJ1-1; 8 nucleotides line up with TRBD1. This CDR3 has 10 residues. With 8 bases clipped from V and 11 bases from J, the junction kept 4 bases outside the gene matches. CDR1 is SGHAT, CDR2 FQNNGV, per germline. The CDR3 DNA sequence: TGTGCCAGCCACAGGGGGTTCGCTTTCTTT. Translation gives CASHRGFAFF.

The gene calls are TRBV29-1 and TRBJ1-2; no firm D call. CDR1 and CDR2 (germline): SQVTM, ANQGSEA. V lost 7 bases and J 4 bases, leaving 10 bases between the germline ends. This CDR3 region has 11 residues. In DNA form, the CDR3 reads TGCAGCGCCTTAGAGGGCTATGGCTACACCTTC. Translating it yields CSALEGYGYTF.

The V call is TRBV7-3, the J call TRBJ2-1, with D unresolved. In germline, CDR1 is SGHTA, CDR2 FQGTGA. Trimming removed 8 bases from V and 8 bases from J, with 16 bases in between. The CDR3 runs to 13 residues. This CDR3 is CASAADPGHEQFF. The DNA of the CDR3 is TGTGCCAGCGCGGCCGATCCGGGTCATGAGCAGTTCTTC.